This entry is about one T cell receptor (beta chain). The data were taken from a study of T cells after somatic rescue of genetic block. Assay used: immunoSEQ multiplex PCR; TCRdb lists only in-frame clones, some missing. The repertoire holds approximately 67,000 clones, about 91% seen once, with 3% in the top ten. This TCR was recovered from a man in his forties. Sequenced input: peripheral blood mononuclear cells (PBMCs).

The CDR3 bases are TGTGCCAGCAGCGTCCGGGTGTGGTGGGGACAGGGGAATCAGGAGGGCAATCAGCCCCAGCATTTT. It specifies CASSVRVWWGQGNQEGNQPQHF. V gene TRBV9 combines with J gene TRBJ1-5, with 10 bases aligning to TRBD1. The CDR3 runs 22 residues. Germline V gene sequence: CDR1 SGDLS, CDR2 YYNGEE. The V and J ends lost 2 bases and 2 bases, in that order; junction bases with no gene match: 22.